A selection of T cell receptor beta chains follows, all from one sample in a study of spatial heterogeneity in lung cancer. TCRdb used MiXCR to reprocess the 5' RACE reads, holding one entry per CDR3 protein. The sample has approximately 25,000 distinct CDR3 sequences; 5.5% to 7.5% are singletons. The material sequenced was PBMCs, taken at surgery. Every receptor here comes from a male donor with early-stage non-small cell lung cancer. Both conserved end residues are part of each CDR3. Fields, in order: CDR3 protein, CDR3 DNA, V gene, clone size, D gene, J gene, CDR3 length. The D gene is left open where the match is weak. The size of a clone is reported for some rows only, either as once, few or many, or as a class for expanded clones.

CASSATPTVTEAFF TGCGCCAGCAGCGCGACCCCGACGGTCACTGAAGCTTTCTTT TRBV5-1 many . TRBJ1-1 14
CSARGGSYNEQFF TGCAGTGCTAGAGGAGGTTCCTACAATGAGCAGTTCTTC TRBV20-1 . . TRBJ2-1 13
CASSFLQETQYF TGTGCCAGCAGCTTCCTCCAAGAGACCCAGTACTTC TRBV7-8 many . TRBJ2-5 12
CASSYSAIQETQYF TGTGCCAGCAGTTACTCTGCTATTCAAGAGACCCAGTACTTC TRBV6-5 many . TRBJ2-5 14
CASSLAQQEFF TGCGCCAGCAGCTTGGCCCAGCAGGAGTTCTTT TRBV5-1 many . TRBJ1-1 11
CSAPAEGAVGYTF TGCAGTGCTCCTGCCGAGGGGGCTGTTGGCTACACCTTC TRBV20-1 many TRBD1 TRBJ1-2 13
CASSYSSGPSYNEQFF TGTGCCAGCAGTTACTCTAGCGGTCCCTCCTACAATGAGCAGTTCTTC TRBV6-2/TRBV6-3 many . TRBJ2-1 16
CASSWGTEYEQYF TGCGCCAGCAGCTGGGGGACGGAGTACGAGCAGTACTTC TRBV5-1 many . TRBJ2-7 13
CASSARQGQRVGYTF TGTGCCAGCAGCGCTAGACAGGGACAGAGGGTTGGCTACACCTTC TRBV9 many TRBD1 TRBJ1-2 15
CASSVERNTEAFF TGTGCCAGCAGTGTCGAGAGGAACACTGAAGCTTTCTTT TRBV12-3/TRBV12-4 few . TRBJ1-1 13
CASSLVPSGRGETQYF TGTGCCAGCAGCTTAGTTCCTAGCGGGAGAGGAGAGACCCAGTACTTC TRBV7-3 . TRBD2 TRBJ2-5 16
CASSTGVVHNSPLHF TGTGCCAGCAGCACGGGGGTAGTCCATAATTCACCCCTCCACTTT TRBV7-8 many . TRBJ1-6 15
CGFKRISPYEQYF TGCGGTTTCAAGAGGATTAGTCCCTACGAGCAGTACTTC TRBV11-2 few . TRBJ2-7 13
CSGLGFSGGYTF TGCAGTGGCCTGGGGTTCTCCGGCGGCTACACCTTC TRBV20-1 few . TRBJ1-2 12
CAIRGTQAGTIYF TGTGCCATCAGGGGAACACAGGCAGGGACCATATATTTT TRBV10-3 few . TRBJ1-3 13
CASSSWTSGSNEQFF TGTGCCAGCAGTTCTTGGACTAGCGGCTCCAATGAGCAGTTCTTC TRBV12-3/TRBV12-4 few TRBD2 TRBJ2-1 15
CSAGTFSPFYNEQFF TGCAGTGCTGGGACTTTCTCCCCTTTTTACAATGAGCAGTTCTTC TRBV20-1 many . TRBJ2-1 15
CASSPPEGNTDTQYF TGTGCCAGCAGCCCGCCGGAAGGGAACACAGATACGCAGTATTTT TRBV7-9 . . TRBJ2-3 15
CASSVGDTDTQYF TGTGCCAGTAGTGTAGGGGACACAGATACGCAGTATTTT TRBV19 . . TRBJ2-3 13
CASSPGLYGTDTQYF TGTGCCAGCTCACCAGGATTATATGGCACAGATACGCAGTATTTT TRBV18 . . TRBJ2-3 15
CASSSGLAYTGELFF TGTGCCAGCAGTTCTGGACTAGCCTACACCGGGGAGCTGTTTTTT TRBV6-5 . TRBD2 TRBJ2-2 15
CASSLMGEGAEAFF TGTGCCAGCAGCTTAATGGGGGAGGGTGCTGAAGCTTTCTTT TRBV7-2 few . TRBJ1-1 14